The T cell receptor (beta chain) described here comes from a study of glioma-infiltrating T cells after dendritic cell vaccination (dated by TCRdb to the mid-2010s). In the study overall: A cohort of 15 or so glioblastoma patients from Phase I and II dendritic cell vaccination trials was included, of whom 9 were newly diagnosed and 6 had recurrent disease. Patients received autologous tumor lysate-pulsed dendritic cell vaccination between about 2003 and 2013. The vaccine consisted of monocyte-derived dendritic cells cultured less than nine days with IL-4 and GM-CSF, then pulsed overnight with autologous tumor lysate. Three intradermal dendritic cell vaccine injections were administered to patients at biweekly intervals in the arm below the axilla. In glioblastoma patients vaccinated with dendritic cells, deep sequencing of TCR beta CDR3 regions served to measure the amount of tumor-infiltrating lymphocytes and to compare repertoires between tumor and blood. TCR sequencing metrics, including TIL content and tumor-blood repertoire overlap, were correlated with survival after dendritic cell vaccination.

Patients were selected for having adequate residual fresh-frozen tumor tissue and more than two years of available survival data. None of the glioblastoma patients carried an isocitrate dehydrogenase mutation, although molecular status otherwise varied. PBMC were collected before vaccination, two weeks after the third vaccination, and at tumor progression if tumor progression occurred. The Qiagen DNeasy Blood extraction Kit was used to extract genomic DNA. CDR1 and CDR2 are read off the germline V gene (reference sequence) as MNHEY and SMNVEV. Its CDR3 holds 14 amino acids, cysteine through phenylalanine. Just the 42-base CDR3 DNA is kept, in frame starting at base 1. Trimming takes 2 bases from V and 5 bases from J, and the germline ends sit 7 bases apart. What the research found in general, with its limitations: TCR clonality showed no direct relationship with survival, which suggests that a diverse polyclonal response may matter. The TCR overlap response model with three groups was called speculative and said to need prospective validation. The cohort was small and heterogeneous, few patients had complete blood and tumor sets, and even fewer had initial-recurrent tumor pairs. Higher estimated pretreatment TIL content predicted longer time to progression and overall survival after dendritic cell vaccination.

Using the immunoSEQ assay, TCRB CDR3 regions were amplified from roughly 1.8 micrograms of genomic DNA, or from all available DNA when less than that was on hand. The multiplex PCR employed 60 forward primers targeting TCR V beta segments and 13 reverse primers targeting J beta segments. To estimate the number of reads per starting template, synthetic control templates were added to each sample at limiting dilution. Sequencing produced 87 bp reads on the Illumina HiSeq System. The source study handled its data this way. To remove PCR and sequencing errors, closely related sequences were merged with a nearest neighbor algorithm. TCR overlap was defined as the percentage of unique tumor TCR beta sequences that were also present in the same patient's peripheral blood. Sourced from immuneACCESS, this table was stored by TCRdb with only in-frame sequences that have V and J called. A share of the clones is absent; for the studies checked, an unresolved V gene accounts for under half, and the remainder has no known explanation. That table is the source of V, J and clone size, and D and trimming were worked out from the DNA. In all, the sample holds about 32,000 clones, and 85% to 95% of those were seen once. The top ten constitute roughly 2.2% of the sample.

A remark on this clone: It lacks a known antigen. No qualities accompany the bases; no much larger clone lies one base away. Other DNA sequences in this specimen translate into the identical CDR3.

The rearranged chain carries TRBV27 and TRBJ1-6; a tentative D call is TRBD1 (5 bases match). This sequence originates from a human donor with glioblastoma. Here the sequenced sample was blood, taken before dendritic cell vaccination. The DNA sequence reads TGTGCCAGCAGTTTACAGGGTGATAATTCACCCCTCCACTTT. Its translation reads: CASSLQGDNSPLHF.